The subject of this entry is one TCR beta chain. Its specific antigen is unknown. Per-base quality was not reported, and no clone a single base away is much larger than it. Deletion took 0 bases off V and 5 bases off J, with a span of 17 bases between the germline ends. CDR1 and CDR2 (LGHNA, YNFKEQ) derive from the germline V gene. Reading from cysteine to phenylalanine, the CDR3 counts 17 amino acids. CDR3 DNA only is kept here, 51 bases in frame from base 1. These data are taken from a study of vaccination and CD4 T cells after COVID-19 (dated 2022 in TCRdb). With regard to the full study: The convalescent cohort comprised six males and four females, including two Hispanic individuals, seven Caucasians, two Asians and one multiracial person. Each participant got two doses of either the Pfizer-BioNTech BNT162b2 vaccine (n=8) or the Moderna mRNA-1273 vaccine (n=2). Post-COVID blood samples from convalescent patients were collected a median of roughly 100 days after diagnosis, with a range of 35 to 161 days. Post-vaccine blood samples were obtained a median of roughly 75 days after the second vaccine dose, with a range of about 12 to 241 days. The cultures were stimulated with overlapping spike peptide pools from SARS-CoV-2 and from the common cold coronaviruses HCoV-NL63, HCoV-OC43 and HCoV-229E. As controls, cultures received a CEFX viral epitope pool (the positive control), an HIV-1 Nef peptide pool (the negative control), or no peptide at all. In roughly nine COVID-19 convalescent patients and 4 infection-naive healthy vaccine recipients, the spike-specific CD4+ TCR repertoire before mRNA vaccination was compared with the repertoire after mRNA vaccination. In an earlier paper using these donors, memory CD4+ T cell crossreactivity between SARS-CoV-2 and common cold coronavirus spike proteins was assessed at the TCR clonotype level.

Overall results and qualifications from the work: Among the post-vaccine SARS-CoV-2-reactive clones in convalescent patients, a median about 89% showed up only after vaccination, which suggests vaccine-specific priming. Relatively few convalescent patients were included in the study, and early timepoints after natural infection were not analyzed. The median number of SARS-CoV-2-reactive clonotypes rose from 20 to 25 after infection to around 40 after vaccination, but the change was not significant. Of the vaccine-specific clones in convalescent patients, 304 of 307, or nearly all, reacted only to SARS-CoV-2 spike and did not cross-react with common cold coronaviruses.

Read against the paper, the sample's treatment or condition label means: approximately 10-day PBMC culture with coronavirus spike peptide pools or control peptides (ViraFEST assay). CD4+ T cells from unexposed donors were collected before the COVID-19 pandemic (2011-2018). The study used the ViraFEST assay, which expanded antigen-specific T cells with peptide pools and then identified expanded clonotypes by TCR sequencing. PBMCs were cultured at fewer than 2.5 million per well in IMDM supplemented with approximately 5.4% human AB serum and around 9.5 IU/ml IL-2, with around 10 ug/ml peptide pools added. Half of the culture medium was replaced with fresh IL-2-containing medium on days 3 and 7. CD4+ T cells were isolated after roughly 9 days of culture through negative selection using the EasySep CD4+ T cell isolation kit. As cell numbers permitted, CD4+ T cells from unexposed donors were tested for reactivity to SARS-CoV-2 S and N and to four common cold coronavirus spike pools. PBMCs were separated from whole blood using Ficoll-Paque Plus gradient centrifugation and then either used fresh or cryopreserved at -140C. Triplicate wells were generally used for each culture condition. The leukapheresis product used for the unexposed donors was purchased from a commercial source.

The library relied on PCR. DNA from cultured CD4+ T cells underwent TCR sequencing with the Oncomine TCR Beta short-read assay at the Johns Hopkins FTIC core. Genomic DNA was extracted from the cultured CD4+ T cells with the QIAamp micro DNA kit. Oncomine TCR Beta libraries from cultured CD4+ T cells were pooled with unique dual indexes and sequenced on an Illumina iSeq 100. In the source study's methods: Non-productive sequences were removed, and CDR3s that did not start with C, did not end with F or W, or were shorter than 7 amino acids were discarded. Antigen-specific clonotypes were identified with the MANAFEST web application by comparing peptide-stimulated wells with reference and other culture wells. For a clone to be called positive, the clone needed an FDR below 0.05, an odds ratio above 5, and a productive frequency above 0.1% in at least two of three replicate wells. Cross-reactive clonotypes were defined as significantly expanded in both SARS-CoV-2 spike wells and at least one common cold coronavirus spike condition. Using R version 3.6.1, CDR3 homology was evaluated through Levenshtein distances (stringdist) along with unrooted phylogenetic trees (ape). The public sequencing data were trimmed at Q25 with fastp and processed into clonotypes with MiXCR by TCRdb, which kept only in-frame beta chains. CDR3 protein sequences are deduplicated, and each keeps its most common genes and DNA. In this record, the V and J calls reflect TCRdb's handling and not the investigators' own analysis. A total of several thousand distinct CDR3 sequences appear in this sample, around half of them only once. The top ten clonotypes cover 30% to 35% of the sample.

The sequence was collected from a human donor in good health. The chain is made from TRBV4-2 and TRBJ2-1, and possibly TRBD2, on 6 matching bases. What was sequenced was CD4+ T cells from blood, cultured in vitro. The DNA reads as follows: TGTGCCAGCAGCCAAGAGTCGACTAGACCTAAAAACAATGAGCAGTTCTTC. Translated, it reads CASSQESTRPKNNEQFF.